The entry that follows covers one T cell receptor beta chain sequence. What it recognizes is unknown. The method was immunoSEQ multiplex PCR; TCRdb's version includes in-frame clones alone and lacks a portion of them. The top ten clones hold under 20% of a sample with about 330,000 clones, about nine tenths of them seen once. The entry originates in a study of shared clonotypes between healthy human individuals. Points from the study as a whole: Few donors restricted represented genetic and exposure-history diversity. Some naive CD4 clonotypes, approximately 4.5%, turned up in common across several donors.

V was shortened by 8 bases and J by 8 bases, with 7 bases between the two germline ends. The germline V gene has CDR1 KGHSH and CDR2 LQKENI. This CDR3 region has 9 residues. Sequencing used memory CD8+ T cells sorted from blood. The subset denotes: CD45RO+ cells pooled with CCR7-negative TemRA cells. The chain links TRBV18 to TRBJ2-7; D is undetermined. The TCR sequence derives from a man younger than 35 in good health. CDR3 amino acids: CASRRKQYF. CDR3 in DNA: TGTGCCAGCCGTCGGAAGCAGTACTTC.